This T cell receptor beta chain was captured by sequencing in a study of type 1 regulatory T cells (dated by TCRdb to the early 2020s). General notes on the study: An in vitro protocol by which a Tr1-enriched, alloantigen-specific CD4 T cell product named T-allo10 was generated was characterized in the study. T-allo10 was being tested clinically in patients with hematological malignancies who were undergoing allogeneic hematopoietic stem cell transplantation.

This clonotype showed up just a few times. What this receptor recognizes is not known. There are no base qualities to consult, and no much larger clone falls within one base. The run used an Illumina MiSeq. TCRdb trimmed public reads at Q25 via fastp, called clones via MiXCR and kept in-frame beta chains. Rows merge per CDR3 protein into single entries with the most common DNA and genes. Recorded for this sample are approximately 90,000 distinct CDR3 sequences; roughly 31% of them occurred a single time. The leading ten clones occupy less than 2.5% of the sample. V is shortened by 5 bases, J by 1 base, and the region joining them spans 15 bases. Looking up the germline V gene (reference sequence) yields CDR1 SEHNR and CDR2 FQNEAQ. The CDR3 contains 17 residues, cysteine and phenylalanine counted. Only the CDR3 DNA stays, 51 bases, in frame from base 1.

The sample was CD4+ T cells, either the whole sample or a sorted fraction (not recorded which). The origin of this receptor is a human donor in good health. This chain is built from TRBV7-9 and TRBJ2-6; the D region possibly corresponds to TRBD2 (5 bases align). The CDR3: CASSPVGLKSGANVLTF. The nucleotides read TGTGCCAGCAGCCCGGTAGGACTCAAGTCTGGGGCCAACGTCCTGACTTTC.